Below, 2 T cell receptor beta chains from the same sample are listed, as sequenced in a study of cytomegalovirus exposure and HLA in healthy donors. Vbeta (60) and Jbeta (13) primers were used in the PCR. Assay used: immunoSEQ multiplex PCR; TCRdb lists only in-frame clones, some missing. There are around 150,000 clones in the sample; 80% occur only once, and about 9.5% lies in the top ten. The sequencing input was PBMCs. All receptors derive from a man in his late teens or twenties in good health and CMV-seropositive.

This clone occurred once. The J gene is TRBJ1-2, the V gene TRBV18; no clear D gene. Germline CDR1 KGHSH, CDR2 LQKENI. This CDR3 region has 14 residues. The V gene lost 2 bases and the J gene lost 4 bases, with 11 bases spanning the gap. CDR3 amino acids: CASSPSSPSYGYTF. CDR3 DNA: TGTGCCAGCTCACCATCGAGTCCTTCCTATGGCTACACCTTC.

This sequence joins TRBV9 and TRBJ1-1; the D is unclear. Germline V gene data show CDR1 as SGDLS and CDR2 as YYNGEE. CDR3 length equals 13 residues. Trimming removed 0 bases from V and 4 bases from J, with 7 bases in between. The CDR3 sequence is CASSVGGRTEAFF. CDR3 in DNA: TGTGCCAGCAGCGTAGGCGGGCGCACTGAAGCTTTCTTT.